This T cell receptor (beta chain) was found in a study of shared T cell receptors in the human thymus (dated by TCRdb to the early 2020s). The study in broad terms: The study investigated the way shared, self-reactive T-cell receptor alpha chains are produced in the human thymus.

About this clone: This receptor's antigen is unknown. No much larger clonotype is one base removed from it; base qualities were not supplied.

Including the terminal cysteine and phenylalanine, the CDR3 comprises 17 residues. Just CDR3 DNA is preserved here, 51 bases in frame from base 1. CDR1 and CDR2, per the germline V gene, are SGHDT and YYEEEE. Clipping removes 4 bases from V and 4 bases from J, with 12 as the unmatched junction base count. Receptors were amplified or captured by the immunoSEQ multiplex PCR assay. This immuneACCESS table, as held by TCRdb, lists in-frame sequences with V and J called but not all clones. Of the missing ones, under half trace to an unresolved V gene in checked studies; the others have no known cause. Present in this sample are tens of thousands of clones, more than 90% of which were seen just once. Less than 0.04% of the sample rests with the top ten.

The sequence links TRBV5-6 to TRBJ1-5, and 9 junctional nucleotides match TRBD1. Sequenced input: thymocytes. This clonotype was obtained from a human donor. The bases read TGTGCCAGCAGCCGAGCCCGGGACAGGGCGTTGAATCAGCCCCAGCATTTT. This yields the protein CASSRARDRALNQPQHF.